This T cell receptor beta chain was recorded in a study of shared clonotypes between healthy human individuals. V was shortened by 10 bases and J by 2 bases, with 12 bases between the two germline ends. CDR3 length: 13 residues. CDR1 and CDR2 from the germline V gene are LNHDA and SQIVND (reference sequence). Only in-frame clones appear in the TCRdb table, and some are missing; sequencing was by immunoSEQ multiplex PCR. The repertoire holds about 2.4 million clones, with just over 90% as singletons. The chain carries TRBV19 and TRBJ1-5; possibly TRBD1 for D (5 bases). The sequenced sample consisted of naive CD4+ T cells sorted from blood. Subset noted: CD45RA+ positively selected. The TCR sequence derives from a man aged 18 to 30 in good health. CDR3 in DNA: TGTGCCACCACGGGGCAGGGCAATCAGCCCCAGCATTTT. It translates to CATTGQGNQPQHF.